This TCR beta chain was captured in a study of T cells expressing NK-cell markers. Study-wide background: Eight donors were sequenced, seven testing HCMV-seropositive and one testing seronegative.

Germline V gene lookup returns CDR1 SGHDT and CDR2 YYEEEE. CDR3 size: 14 residues. TCRdb re-called the 5' RACE reads; every CDR3 protein appears as one record, without DNA. The specimen's table records over 150,000 distinct CDR3 sequences. The sequenced sample consisted of blood T cells: a sorted CD56 or NKG2C T cell subset, CD4+ or CD8+ T cells, or bulk PBMC T cells (not recorded which). The receptor comes from a man between 18 and 69 years old in good health. This sequence joins TRBV5-6 and TRBJ1-5; TCRdb's D gene call, TRBD1, goes unchecked for lack of DNA. The CDR3 spells CASSPGDSNQPQHF.